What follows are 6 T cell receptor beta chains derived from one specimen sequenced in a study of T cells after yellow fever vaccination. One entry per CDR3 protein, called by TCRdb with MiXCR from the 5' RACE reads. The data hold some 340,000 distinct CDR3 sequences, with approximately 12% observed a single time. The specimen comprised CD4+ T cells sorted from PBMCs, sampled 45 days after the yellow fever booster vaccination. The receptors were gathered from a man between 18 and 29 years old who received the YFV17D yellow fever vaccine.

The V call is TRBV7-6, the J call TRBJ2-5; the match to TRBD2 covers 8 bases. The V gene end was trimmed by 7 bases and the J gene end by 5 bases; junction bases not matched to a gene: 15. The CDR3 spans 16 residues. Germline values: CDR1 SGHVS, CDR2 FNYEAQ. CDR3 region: CASKSRAGGRSETQYF. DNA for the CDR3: TGTGCCAGCAAATCTCGGGCGGGGGGTCGAAGCGAGACCCAGTACTTC.

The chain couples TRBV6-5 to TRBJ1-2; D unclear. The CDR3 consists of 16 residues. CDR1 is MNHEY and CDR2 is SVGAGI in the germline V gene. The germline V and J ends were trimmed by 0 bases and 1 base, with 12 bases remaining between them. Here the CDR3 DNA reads TGTGCCAGCAGTTACTCGAGATCCGCAGATAACTATGGCTACACCTTC. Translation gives CASSYSRSADNYGYTF.

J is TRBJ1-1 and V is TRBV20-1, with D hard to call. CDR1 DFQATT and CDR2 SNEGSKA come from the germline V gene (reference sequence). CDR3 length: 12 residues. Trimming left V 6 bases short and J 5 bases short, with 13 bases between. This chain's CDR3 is CSADFRRTEAFF. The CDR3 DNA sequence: TGCAGTGCGGATTTTAGGAGGACTGAAGCTTTCTTT.

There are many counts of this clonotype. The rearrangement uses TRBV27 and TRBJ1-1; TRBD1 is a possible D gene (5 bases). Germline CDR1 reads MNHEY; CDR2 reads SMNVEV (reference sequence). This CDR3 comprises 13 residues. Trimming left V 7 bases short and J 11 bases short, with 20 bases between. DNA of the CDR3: TGTGCCAGCACTCTGAGGGGAGGTTCTCCGGCTTTCTTT. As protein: CASTLRGGSPAFF.

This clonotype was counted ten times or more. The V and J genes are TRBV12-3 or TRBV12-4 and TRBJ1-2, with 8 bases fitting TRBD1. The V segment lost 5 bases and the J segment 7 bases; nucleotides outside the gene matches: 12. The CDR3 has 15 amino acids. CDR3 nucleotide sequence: TGTGCCAGCAGTCCTCTCCTCCAGGGGGCTAGTGGCTACACCTTC. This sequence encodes CASSPLLQGASGYTF.

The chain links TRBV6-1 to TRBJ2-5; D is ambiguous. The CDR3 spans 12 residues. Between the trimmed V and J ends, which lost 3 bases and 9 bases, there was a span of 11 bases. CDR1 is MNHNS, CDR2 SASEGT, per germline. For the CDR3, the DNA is TGTGCCAGCAGTGACGTGGGTATCTCCCAGTACTTC. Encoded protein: CASSDVGISQYF.